The clone carrying this T cell receptor (beta chain) occurred a few times. Its specificity is not known. A universal primer site was incorporated via template switching, and the cDNA contained unique molecular identifiers. TCRdb recomputed calls from the 5' RACE reads with MiXCR, one row per CDR3 protein. The sample holds approximately 680,000 distinct CDR3 sequences, just over 7% seen once. The source of the sample is a study of identical twins. Study-level points and caveats: Conclusions came from cross-sectional statistical analysis, not from following the same donors. Beta out-of-frame sequences displayed a weaker excess of sharing between twins.

The CDR3 totals 13 residues. Trimming left V 6 bases short and J 7 bases short, with 13 bases between. The same data also went into a second study, on yellow fever vaccine responses in identical twins.

The sample taken for sequencing was PBMCs. The rearrangement joins TRBV12-3 or TRBV12-4 to TRBJ1-5; tentatively, D is TRBD1 (5 bases). The clonotype was recovered from a woman aged 18-29 years in good health. DNA of the CDR3: TGTGCCAGCAGGCGCAGGGTTTGGCAGCCCCAGCATTTT. This sequence encodes CASRRRVWQPQHF.